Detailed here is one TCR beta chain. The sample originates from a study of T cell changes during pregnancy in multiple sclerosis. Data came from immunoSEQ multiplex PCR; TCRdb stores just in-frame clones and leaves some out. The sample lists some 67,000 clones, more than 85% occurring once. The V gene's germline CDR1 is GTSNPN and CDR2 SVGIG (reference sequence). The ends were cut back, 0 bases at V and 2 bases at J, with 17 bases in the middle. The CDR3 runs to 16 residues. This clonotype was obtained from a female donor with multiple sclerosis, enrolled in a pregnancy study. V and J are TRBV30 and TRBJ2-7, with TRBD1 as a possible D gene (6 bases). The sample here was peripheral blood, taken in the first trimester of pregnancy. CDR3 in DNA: TGTGCCTGGAGTGTGGTAAGGGGGTCAATTCCCTACGAGCAGTACTTC. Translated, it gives CAWSVVRGSIPYEQYF.